This TCR beta chain was profiled in a study of neurological immune-mediated disorders. This clonotype was detected ten times or more. Its specificity is not known. The V segment lost 4 bases and the J segment 5 bases; nucleotides outside the gene matches: 2. Germline V gene sequence: CDR1 SGHRS, CDR2 YFSETQ. The CDR3 length is 12 residues. Regarding the study as a whole: HTLV-1-associated myelopathy showed the most TCR clonal expansion; multiple sclerosis the least, below healthy controls.

TCRdb reanalysed the 5' RACE reads using MiXCR and keeps one entry per CDR3 protein. The sample carries tens of thousands of distinct CDR3 sequences, about 9.5% recorded once. The unsorted libraries were generated from a total of 2 million PBMCs, which had been stored in RNAlater at -80 C. Sequencing input: PBMCs. This clonotype originated in a man in his forties or fifties in good health. This chain joins TRBV5-1 and TRBJ2-7; 8 bases are shared with TRBD1. CDR3 residues: CASSKDRDEQYF. The CDR3 DNA is TGCGCCAGCAGCAAGGACAGGGACGAGCAGTACTTC.